A selection of T cell receptor beta chains follows, all from one sample in a study of blood T cell repertoires in COVID-19. Sequencing was performed with immunoSEQ multiplex PCR; in TCRdb, only in-frame clones are kept and a portion is missing. The sample has about 120,000 clones; 75% to 90% are singletons. Material for sequencing was peripheral blood. The receptors derive from a woman aged 65 to 85 with acute or convalescent COVID-19. CDR3s include the opening cysteine and the closing phenylalanine or tryptophan. D genes are given only for firm matches. Only some rows state a clone size, as once, few, many or a class for expanded clones.

j_call | clone_size | cdr3_length | d_call | v_call | cdr3_nt | cdr3_aa
TRBJ2-3 | NA | 16 | TRBD2 | TRBV4-1 | TGCGCCAGCAGCCAAGATACTAGCGGGGGAGCAGATACGCAGTATTTT | CASSQDTSGGADTQYF
TRBJ1-2 | NA | 15 | NA | TRBV5-4 | TGTGCCAGCAGCTCTGGACAGCGAGCTAACTATGGCTACACCTTC | CASSSGQRANYGYTF
TRBJ1-1 | NA | 14 | NA | TRBV4-2 | TGTGCCAGCAGCCAAGATCAGGGAGGCACTGAAGCTTTCTTT | CASSQDQGGTEAFF
TRBJ1-1 | NA | 12 | TRBD1 | TRBV14 | TGTGCCAGCAGCTCTGGACAGGCCTATGTTTTCTTT | CASSSGQAYVFF
TRBJ2-7 | NA | 12 | NA | TRBV12-3/TRBV12-4 | TGTGCCAGCAGTACCATTCGGGACGAGCAGTACTTC | CASSTIRDEQYF
TRBJ2-4 | NA | 15 | TRBD1 | TRBV5-1 | TGCGCCAGCAGCTTGGAGGACAGGGGGACGAACATTCAGTACTTC | CASSLEDRGTNIQYF
TRBJ2-7 | NA | 17 | TRBD1 | TRBV7-2 | TGTGCCAGCAGCTTAAGGCTGGGGACAGGAAGCTCCTACGAGCAGTACTTC | CASSLRLGTGSSYEQYF
TRBJ1-2 | NA | 14 | TRBD1 | TRBV5-4 | TGTGCCAGCAGCTCCAGGGGGGATAACTATGGCTACACCTTC | CASSSRGDNYGYTF
TRBJ1-3 | NA | 15 | NA | TRBV9 | TGTGCCAGCAGCGTAGATGCGGGGGCAAGGAACACCATATATTTT | CASSVDAGARNTIYF
TRBJ1-2 | NA | 13 | NA | TRBV6-5 | TGTGCCAGCAGTTACGGGGGGAACTATGGCTACACCTTC | CASSYGGNYGYTF
TRBJ2-5 | few | 16 | NA | TRBV5-1 | TGCGCCAGCAGCGAGGGCACCGGGACTGGGCAAGAGACCCAGTACTTC | CASSEGTGTGQETQYF
TRBJ2-1 | NA | 15 | TRBD1 | TRBV11-3 | TGTGCCAGCAGCTCCCCTGGGACAGGGCGAAATGAGCAGTTCTTC | CASSSPGTGRNEQFF
TRBJ2-7 | NA | 15 | TRBD1 | TRBV19 | TGTGCCAGTAGTATTAACCGGGACAGGGCCTACGAGCAGTACTTC | CASSINRDRAYEQYF
TRBJ2-5 | few | 13 | NA | TRBV7-9 | TGTGCCAGCAGCGTGTACAGACAAGAGACCCAGTACTTC | CASSVYRQETQYF
TRBJ2-5 | NA | 13 | NA | TRBV2 | TGTGCCACCACAAGGGGCGTACAAGAGACCCAGTACTTC | CATTRGVQETQYF
TRBJ1-6 | NA | 14 | TRBD1 | TRBV6-5 | TGTGCCAGCGGGAGACAGGGGAGGAATTCACCCCTCCACTTT | CASGRQGRNSPLHF
TRBJ2-7 | NA | 12 | TRBD2 | TRBV2 | TGTGCCAGCAGCCGGCGGGAGGGTTCGCAGTACTTC | CASSRREGSQYF
TRBJ1-6 | NA | 15 | NA | TRBV7-3 | TGTGCCAGCAGCTTATTGGGAGGGTTGAATTCACCCCTCCACTTT | CASSLLGGLNSPLHF
TRBJ1-6 | NA | 15 | NA | TRBV30 | TGTGCCTGGAGTGTACTGTCAGGATATAATTCACCCCTCCACTTT | CAWSVLSGYNSPLHF
TRBJ1-1 | NA | 17 | TRBD1 | TRBV19 | TGTGCCAGTAGTAAAAACCAGGGGGTCGGTCCTAACACTGAAGCTTTCTTT | CASSKNQGVGPNTEAFF
TRBJ2-3 | NA | 15 | NA | TRBV7-3 | TGTGCCAGCAGCTTAGGCGGTCGGAGCACAGATACGCAGTATTTT | CASSLGGRSTDTQYF
TRBJ1-6 | NA | 16 | TRBD1 | TRBV6-1 | TGTGCCAGCAGTGAATTTGCGGCAGGGGGTAATTCACCCCTCCACTTT | CASSEFAAGGNSPLHF
TRBJ2-7 | NA | 15 | NA | TRBV5-1 | TGCGCCAGCAGCTTGGCGGTGGTTAGCTCCTACGAGCAGTACTTC | CASSLAVVSSYEQYF
TRBJ1-1 | NA | 14 | TRBD1 | TRBV6-5 | TGTGCCAGCAGTCCCCGGACAGGGGGCACTGAAGCTTTCTTT | CASSPRTGGTEAFF
TRBJ1-2 | NA | 15 | NA | TRBV6-6 | TGTGCCAGCAGTCAGCCAGACCCTTCGGGCTATGGCTACACCTTC | CASSQPDPSGYGYTF
TRBJ2-5 | NA | 14 | NA | TRBV19 | TGTGCCAGTAGTATCCAGGGGTTGCAAGAGACCCAGTACTTC | CASSIQGLQETQYF
TRBJ1-2 | NA | 11 | TRBD1 | TRBV30 | TGTGCCTGGAGTAGGGGGCTTCCGTTCACCTTC | CAWSRGLPFTF
TRBJ2-3 | once | 14 | NA | TRBV9 | TGTGCCAGCAGCGTAAAGCCGAGCACAGATACGCAGTATTTT | CASSVKPSTDTQYF
TRBJ1-4 | NA | 16 | NA | TRBV10-3 | TGTGCCATCAGTGAGTCGACGGGGACTCCTAATGAAAAACTGTTTTTT | CAISESTGTPNEKLFF
TRBJ2-1 | NA | 17 | TRBD2 | TRBV4-2 | TGTGCCAGCAGCCAAGATGTGAGCGGGGGGGCCTACAATGAGCAGTTCTTC | CASSQDVSGGAYNEQFF
TRBJ1-1 | few | 13 | NA | TRBV7-9 | TGTGCCAGCAGCAGCGGGCCTGGGACTGAAGCTTTCTTT | CASSSGPGTEAFF
TRBJ2-1 | NA | 15 | TRBD1 | TRBV24-1 | TGTGCCACCAGTGATCGGACAGGGTTAGGCAATGAGCAGTTCTTC | CATSDRTGLGNEQFF
TRBJ2-5 | once | 15 | TRBD1 | TRBV6-5 | TGTGCCAGCAGTTACTCGTCAGGGACAGTGGAGACCCAGTACTTC | CASSYSSGTVETQYF
TRBJ1-5 | NA | 16 | NA | TRBV7-9 | TGTGCCAGCAGCTTAGGTGCGGCTCAGGGTAATCAGCCCCAGCATTTT | CASSLGAAQGNQPQHF
TRBJ2-4 | once | 13 | NA | TRBV15 | TGTGCCACCAGCCTCCCTCCCAAAAACATTCAGTACTTC | CATSLPPKNIQYF
TRBJ1-1 | NA | 16 | TRBD1 | TRBV5-1 | TGCGCCAGCAGCTTGGCGAGGGACAGGGTGAACACTGAAGCTTTCTTT | CASSLARDRVNTEAFF
TRBJ1-4 | NA | 13 | NA | TRBV28 | TGTGCCAGCAGATATAGTAGTGGTGAAAAACTGTTTTTT | CASRYSSGEKLFF
TRBJ2-2 | NA | 15 | TRBD1 | TRBV5-1 | TGCGCCAGCAGCTTGATACAGGGGTACACCGGGGAGCTGTTTTTT | CASSLIQGYTGELFF
TRBJ1-1 | NA | 16 | TRBD1 | TRBV4-1 | TGCGCCAGCAGCCAAGTGCCCGGGACAGCGAACACTGAAGCTTTCTTT | CASSQVPGTANTEAFF
TRBJ1-6 | NA | 14 | NA | TRBV14 | TGTGCCAGCAGCCAAGTTCTCGGGAACTCACCCCTCCACTTT | CASSQVLGNSPLHF
TRBJ1-5 | NA | 13 | NA | TRBV6-5 | TGTGCCAGCAGTTCACAGGGTGCCCAGCCCCAGCATTTT | CASSSQGAQPQHF
TRBJ2-7 | NA | 12 | NA | TRBV3-1/TRBV3-2 | TGTGCCAGCAGCCAAACGGAGTACGAGCAGTACTTC | CASSQTEYEQYF